One and the same sample provided the 28 T cell receptor beta chains below, sequenced in a study of blood T cell repertoires in COVID-19. Sequencing used immunoSEQ multiplex PCR; TCRdb keeps in-frame clones, though not all of them. The profile shows hundreds of thousands of clones, about 89% of them singletons. Source material: peripheral blood. The origin of the receptors is a middle-aged man with acute or convalescent COVID-19.

The chain carries TRBV30 and TRBJ2-3; TRBD1 matches 10 bases. Germline CDR1 is GTSNPN and CDR2 is SVGIG (reference sequence). This CDR3 comprises 13 residues. Trimming took 5 bases from V and 2 from J; bases not matched to a gene: 1. The CDR3 spells CAWGTGATDTQYF. CDR3 coding DNA: TGTGCCTGGGGGACAGGGGCCACAGATACGCAGTATTTT. The entire variable domain, with the rest obtained from reference TRBV30 and TRBJ2-3, is as follows: SQTIHQWPATLVQPVGSPLSLECTVEGTSNPNLYWYRQAAGRGLQLLFYSVGIGQISSEVPQNLSASRPQDRQFILSSKKLLLSDSGFYLCAWGTGATDTQYFGPGTRLTVL.

The J gene is TRBJ2-1, the V gene TRBV18, with a weak D call TRBD1 (5 bases). CDR3 length: 15 residues. V was trimmed by 3 bases and J by 4 bases, leaving 13 bases between them. Germline values: CDR1 KGHSH, CDR2 LQKENI. The CDR3 loop is CASSPSRVEYNEQFF. As DNA, the CDR3 is TGTGCCAGCTCACCCAGCAGGGTCGAATACAATGAGCAGTTCTTC.

The rearrangement uses TRBV5-1 and TRBJ2-3; 7 nucleotides align to TRBD2. Germline trimming cut 2 bases from V and 4 bases from J; bases unmatched to any gene: 10. The CDR3 length is 16 residues. CDR1 is SGHRS, CDR2 YFSETQ, per germline. CDR3 sequence: CASSFLSGAGADTQYF. CDR3 sequence (DNA): TGCGCCAGCAGCTTTCTAAGCGGGGCGGGGGCAGATACGCAGTATTTT.

The rearrangement links TRBV2 to TRBJ1-2, with 7 bases fitting TRBD1. The V gene end was trimmed by 1 base and the J gene end by 7 bases; junction bases not matched to a gene: 3. The CDR3 consists of 13 residues. From germline, CDR1 is SNHLY and CDR2 FYNNEI. The CDR3, as DNA: TGTGCCAGCAGTGAAGAGACAGGGTTTGGCTACACCTTC. Encoded protein: CASSEETGFGYTF.

This clone appeared once. The chain joins TRBV6-6 to TRBJ1-1; D gene ambiguous. The germline V gene has CDR1 MNHNY and CDR2 SVGAGI (reference sequence). The CDR3 loop spans 13 amino acids. V lost 11 bases and J 0 bases, leaving 13 bases between the germline ends. The DNA for the CDR3 is TGTGCCTCCCGAGGACTGATGAACACTGAAGCTTTCTTT. As protein: CASRGLMNTEAFF.

This clone occurred a few times. This CDR3 is CASLRDSVSNQPQHF. The CDR3 DNA sequence: TGTGCCAGCCTCCGGGACAGTGTTAGCAATCAGCCCCAGCATTTT. The V call is TRBV6-5, the J call TRBJ1-5; 7 bases match TRBD1. Germline trimming cut 8 bases from V and 0 bases from J; bases unmatched to any gene: 7. Germline CDR1 is MNHEY and CDR2 is SVGAGI. This CDR3 has 15 amino acids.

This clone occurred once. The J gene is TRBJ2-3, the V gene TRBV24-1, with D perhaps TRBD2 (6 bases). This CDR3 comprises 20 residues. Trimming took off 4 bases at V and 0 bases at J, with 25 bases between the two ends. From germline, CDR1 is KGHDR and CDR2 SFDVKD. The DNA for the CDR3 is TGTGCCACCAGTGAGTTGACCTATTTGCCGACTAGTTCTAGCACAGATACGCAGTATTTT. Protein sequence: CATSELTYLPTSSSTDTQYF.

The rearrangement joins TRBV2 to TRBJ1-1, with no clear D. Germline-derived CDR1 and CDR2 are SNHLY and FYNNEI. Trimming left V 1 base short and J 1 base short, with 7 bases between. The length of the CDR3 is 14 residues. CDR3 amino acids: CASSEGGRNTEAFF. For the CDR3, the DNA is TGTGCCAGCAGTGAAGGAGGGCGGAACACTGAAGCTTTCTTT.

The chain uses TRBV6-6 and TRBJ2-3; 10 bases are a match to TRBD2. CDR1 MNHNY and CDR2 SVGAGI come from the germline V gene (reference sequence). The CDR3 sequence is 15 residues long. V shed 4 bases and J 6 bases; nucleotides not matched to a gene: 7. The CDR3 DNA reads TGTGCCAGCAGTTCGAGCGGGGGGGCCTGGGATACGCAGTATTTT. Protein product: CASSSSGGAWDTQYF.

The chain combines TRBV6-5 with TRBJ1-6, with no clear D. The CDR3 totals 14 residues. Germline V CDR1 and CDR2: MNHEY, SVGAGI. Trimming pared 7 bases from V and 0 bases from J, leaving 7 bases between. The CDR3 spells CASTPSSYNSPLHF. Written as DNA, the CDR3 is TGTGCCAGCACCCCCTCCTCCTATAATTCACCCCTCCACTTT.

The V and J genes are TRBV29-1 and TRBJ2-7, with D maybe TRBD2 (6 bases). V gave up 3 bases and J gave up 0 bases, with 12 bases separating them. CDR1 SQVTM and CDR2 ANQGSEA come from the germline V gene. The CDR3 consists of 14 residues. The CDR3 DNA reads as TGCAGCGTTGAGTCGGGGGAGGTCTCCTACGAGCAGTACTTC. Translation gives CSVESGEVSYEQYF.

The V call is TRBV11-2, the J call TRBJ2-3, with TRBD2 identical over 9 bases. The CDR3 spans 16 residues. Germline V gives CDR1 SGHAT, CDR2 FQNNGV. Unmatched junction bases numbered 5, after V lost 4 bases and J lost 0 bases. CDR3 residues: CASSSRLAASTDTQYF. DNA for the CDR3: TGTGCCAGCAGCTCCCGACTAGCGGCTAGCACAGATACGCAGTATTTT.

The chain recombines TRBV6-5 with TRBJ1-4; TRBD1 matches 7 bases. Per the germline V gene, CDR1 is MNHEY and CDR2 is SVGAGI. J gave up 6 bases and V 7 bases, and 11 bases lay outside the gene matches. This CDR3 has 15 amino acids. The CDR3 DNA follows: TGTGCCAGCATCCAGGGGGGTTGGGGAGATGAAAAACTGTTTTTT. Translation gives CASIQGGWGDEKLFF.

This clone was observed many times. This chain connects TRBV5-4 to TRBJ1-1; D is unclear. Germline CDR1 and CDR2: SGHNT and YYREEE (reference sequence). This CDR3 is built from 15 residues. V lost 1 base and J 2 bases, leaving 12 bases between the germline ends. The CDR3, as DNA: TGTGCCAGCAGCTTGATCGGGGAGGCAAACACTGAAGCTTTCTTT. Protein: CASSLIGEANTEAFF.

This clone was recorded a few times. The rearrangement joins TRBV7-9 to TRBJ1-1; D might be TRBD1 (5 bases). CDR3 length equals 14 residues. The germline V gene has CDR1 SEHNR and CDR2 FQNEAQ (reference sequence). V was shortened by 5 bases and J by 3 bases, with 13 bases between the two germline ends. This chain's CDR3 is CASSRSGGDTEAFF. The CDR3 coding sequence is TGTGCCAGCAGCCGCTCCGGAGGGGACACTGAAGCTTTCTTT.

The V call is TRBV28, the J call TRBJ1-2; 7 nucleotides match TRBD1. Germline trimming cut 2 bases from V and 3 bases from J; bases unmatched to any gene: 0. CDR3 length: 13 amino acids. Looked up from germline, CDR1 is MDHEN and CDR2 is SYDVKM. CDR3 in DNA: TGTGCCAGCAGTTTAGACAGGGACTATGGCTACACCTTC. Encoded protein: CASSLDRDYGYTF.

The V gene is TRBV5-6, the J gene TRBJ2-3, with D possibly being TRBD2 (5 bases). Trimming removed 2 bases at V and 7 bases at J, with 17 bases between. The CDR3 contains 15 residues. Germline CDR1 is SGHDT and CDR2 is YYEEEE. CDR3: CASSFGPPGSNTQYF. In DNA, the CDR3 is TGTGCCAGCAGCTTCGGGCCCCCGGGATCGAATACGCAGTATTTT.

The V and J genes are TRBV13 and TRBJ2-5; 12 bases line up with TRBD2. The germline V gene has CDR1 PRHDT and CDR2 FYEKMQ (reference sequence). There are 16 residues in the CDR3. The trim removed 3 bases at V and 4 bases at J, leaving 6 bases unmatched. The CDR3 sequence is CASSFGLAGLSETQYF. CDR3 nucleotide sequence: TGTGCCAGCAGCTTCGGACTAGCGGGGCTGTCAGAGACCCAGTACTTC.

The chain carries TRBV18 and TRBJ1-3; D gene ambiguous. V lost 2 bases and J 0 bases, leaving 11 bases between the germline ends. The CDR3 length is 16 residues. The germline CDR1 and CDR2 sequences are KGHSH and LQKENI. CDR3 sequence reads: CASSPDIGSSGNTIYF. CDR3 nucleotide sequence: TGTGCCAGCTCACCAGACATAGGGAGCTCTGGAAACACCATATATTTT.

The rearrangement joins TRBV7-2 to TRBJ1-2, with D perhaps matching TRBD1 (6 bases). Trimming took off 6 bases at V and 2 bases at J, with 19 bases between the two ends. The CDR3 is 16 amino acids. CDR1 and CDR2 (germline): SGHTA, FQGNSA. CDR3 protein: CASSGGFLAINYGYTF. CDR3 nucleotide sequence: TGTGCCAGCAGTGGGGGCTTCCTCGCGATAAACTATGGCTACACCTTC.

V usage is TRBV28 and J usage is TRBJ1-5; a possible D gene is TRBD1 (5 bases). V was shortened by 4 bases and J by 0 bases, with 10 bases between the two germline ends. There are 15 residues in the CDR3. CDR1 and CDR2 (germline): MDHEN, SYDVKM. The CDR3 nucleotides read TGTGCCAGCAGTTCTGACAGCTATAGCAATCAGCCCCAGCATTTT. This gives the protein CASSSDSYSNQPQHF. Drawing the rest from reference TRBV28 and TRBJ1-5, the complete variable domain is DVKVTQSSRYLVKRTGEKVFLECVQDMDHENMFWYRQDPGLGLRLIYFSYDVKMKEKGDIPEGYSVSREKKERFSLILESASTNQTSMYLCASSSDSYSNQPQHFGDGTRLSIL.

In DNA form, the CDR3 reads TGTGCCAGCAGCCAAGGTGAGCGGGGGGGCGGTGGGCAGTTCTTC. Amino acid sequence: CASSQGERGGGGQFF. The chain is built from TRBV4-2 and TRBJ2-1; 10 nucleotides align to TRBD2. Germline CDR1 and CDR2: LGHNA and YNFKEQ. The length of the CDR3 is 15 residues. The V and J ends lost 1 base and 12 bases, in that order; junction bases with no gene match: 9.

The chain has TRBV5-1 and TRBJ2-2, with a weak D call TRBD2 (6 bases). V was pared by 4 bases and J by 1 base, with 14 bases between. The CDR3 consists of 16 residues. CDR1 is SGHRS and CDR2 is YFSETQ in the germline V gene. CDR3 sequence: CASSPQRAGNTGELFF. The DNA of the CDR3 is TGCGCCAGCAGCCCTCAGCGGGCAGGGAACACCGGGGAGCTGTTTTTT. Using reference TRBV5-1 and TRBJ2-2 for the parts outside the CDR3, the full variable domain is KAGVTQTPRYLIKTRGQQVTLSCSPISGHRSVSWYQQTPGQGLQFLFEYFSETQRNKGNFPGRFSGRQFSNSRSEMNVSTLELGDSALYLCASSPQRAGNTGELFFGEGSRLTVL.

This chain connects TRBV11-2 to TRBJ2-7, with 12 bases fitting TRBD2. The germline V gene has CDR1 SGHAT and CDR2 FQNNGV. The V and J ends lost 1 base and 0 bases, in that order; junction bases with no gene match: 7. The CDR3 is 18 residues long. In DNA, the CDR3 is TGTGCCAGCAGCTTAGCCTCGACTAGCGGGGGCCTCTCCTACGAGCAGTACTTC. Its protein is CASSLASTSGGLSYEQYF.

The chain carries TRBV25-1 and TRBJ2-3; D not resolved. This CDR3 contains 11 residues. Trimming cost V 1 base and J 9 bases, with 5 bases left between them. Per the germline V gene, CDR1 is MGHDK and CDR2 is SYGVNS. The CDR3 reads CASSELRTQYF. In nucleotides, the CDR3 is TGTGCCAGCAGTGAATTGAGAACGCAGTATTTT.

V is TRBV5-4 and J is TRBJ2-7, with D tentatively TRBD1 (5 bases). The germline CDR1 and CDR2 sequences are SGHNT and YYREEE (reference sequence). Trimming removed 0 bases at V and 4 bases at J, with 11 bases between. The CDR3 contains 14 residues. The CDR3 DNA follows: TGTGCCAGCAGCTTGGAGCCGACAGATTACGAGCAGTACTTC. Its protein is CASSLEPTDYEQYF. The entire variable domain, with the rest obtained from reference TRBV5-4 and TRBJ2-7, is as follows: ETGVTQSPTHLIKTRGQQVTLRCSSQSGHNTVSWYQQALGQGPQFIFQYYREEENGRGNFPPRFSGLQFPNYSSELNVNALELDDSALYLCASSLEPTDYEQYFGPGTRLTVT.

This clone was observed a handful of times. The chain has TRBV7-8 and TRBJ2-6, with TRBD1 matching over 9 bases. The CDR3 is 20 amino acids. After removal of 5 bases from V and 0 bases from J, the junction contained 14 bases not matched to a gene. CDR1 and CDR2 from the germline V gene are SGHVS and FQNEAQ. CDR3 nucleotide sequence: TGTGCCAGCAGCCGCCGGGACAGGGTGTCTTCAATCTCTGGGGCCAACGTCCTGACTTTC. This translates into CASSRRDRVSSISGANVLTF.

The V and J genes are TRBV2 and TRBJ1-2; 7 bases line up with TRBD1. Germline V lookup: CDR1 SNHLY, CDR2 FYNNEI. The CDR3 extends over 15 amino acids. Unmatched junction bases numbered 12, after V lost 7 bases and J lost 4 bases. DNA of the CDR3: TGTGCCAGCATTAGGGAAGGGGGCATTAGCTATGGCTACACCTTC. Amino acid sequence: CASIREGGISYGYTF. Looking up the rest from reference TRBV2 and TRBJ1-2 gives the full variable domain: EPEVTQTPSHQVTQMGQEVILRCVPISNHLYFYWYRQILGQKVEFLVSFYNNEISEKSEIFDDQFSVERPDGSNFTLKIRSTKLEDSAMYFCASIREGGISYGYTFGSGTRLTVV.